A selection of T cell receptor beta chains follows, all from one sample in a study of cytomegalovirus exposure and HLA in healthy donors. TCRdb keeps only in-frame clones here, not all; method: immunoSEQ multiplex PCR. The sample has about 120,000 clones, 55% to 65% seen once. The material sequenced was PBMCs. The receptors were sampled from a man aged 40-49 years in good health and CMV-seropositive. Both conserved end residues are part of each CDR3. The D gene is left open where the match is weak. Clone size is given for some rows only: seen once, a few or many times, or a class if the clone is expanded.

j_call | clone_size | d_call | v_call | cdr3_nt | cdr3_aa
TRBJ1-2 | large | . | TRBV11-2 | TGTGCCAGCAGCTGGGGCGGGGGGTCACCCTATGGCTACACCTTC | CASSWGGGSPYGYTF
TRBJ1-4 | . | TRBD1 | TRBV7-2 | TGTGCCAGCACCGAATTGGGCAGGGGGCGGGAAAAACTGTTTTTT | CASTELGRGREKLFF
TRBJ2-7 | . | . | TRBV29-1 | TGCAGCGTGACACCTCAGGAATCCTACGAGCAGTACTTC | CSVTPQESYEQYF
TRBJ2-7 | . | . | TRBV2 | TGTGCCAGCAGGTGGCAGGGCTACGAGCAGTACTTC | CASRWQGYEQYF
TRBJ1-5 | . | TRBD1 | TRBV18 | TGTGCCAGCTCCGGACAGGGGGATCAGCCCCAGCATTTT | CASSGQGDQPQHF
TRBJ1-5 | . | TRBD1 | TRBV23-1 | TGCGCCAGCAGGTTCCGGGCACAGGGGAATGATGCCAATCAGCCCCAGCATTTT | CASRFRAQGNDANQPQHF
TRBJ2-7 | . | TRBD1 | TRBV6-1 | TGTGCCAGCATGACGGGACAGGGGGCGAGTGAGCAGTACTTC | CASMTGQGASEQYF
TRBJ1-5 | . | TRBD1 | TRBV6-1 | TGTGCCAGCAGTGGACAGGGAAGGGTCAGTCAGCCCCAGCATTTT | CASSGQGRVSQPQHF
TRBJ2-7 | few | TRBD1 | TRBV5-1 | TGCGCCAGCAGCCAAGTCGTAGGGACAGGGGGAGGCGAGCAGTACTTC | CASSQVVGTGGGEQYF
TRBJ2-3 | . | . | TRBV5-1 | TGCGCCAGCAGCCCAACTGCTGTTAAAGGCACAGATACGCAGTATTTT | CASSPTAVKGTDTQYF
TRBJ2-2 | . | TRBD1 | TRBV9 | TGTGCCAGCAGCGTAACAACCGGGACAGGGGGCACCGGGGAGCTGTTTTTT | CASSVTTGTGGTGELFF
TRBJ2-5 | few | TRBD2 | TRBV7-7 | TGTGCCAGCAGCAATCGACTAGCGGGGACCCAAGAGACCCAGTACTTC | CASSNRLAGTQETQYF
TRBJ1-5 | . | . | TRBV4-1 | TGCGCCAGCAGCCTAACCGGGGTCACTAATCAGCCCCAGCATTTT | CASSLTGVTNQPQHF
TRBJ2-7 | . | TRBD2 | TRBV5-1 | TGCGCCAGCAGCTTGTTCGCTAGCGGGAGCGAGCAGTACTTC | CASSLFASGSEQYF
TRBJ2-5 | . | . | TRBV7-7 | TGTGCCAGCAGCCAACAGGGCCTCGGTCAAGAGACCCAGTACTTC | CASSQQGLGQETQYF